These 8 T cell receptor beta chains came from one sample sequenced in a study of T cell repertoires in cytomegalovirus infection. From the reads, TCRdb called clonotypes with MiXCR, one entry per CDR3 protein. The table includes about 900,000 distinct CDR3 sequences, around 30% detected once. These receptors have no known antigen. The sequenced sample was cultured CD8+ T cells from PBMCs, obtained from culture after CMV antigen stimulation. The receptors originated from a human donor in good health (CMV status not recorded). Some clones in this sample may be carry-over from other donors' samples.

There are a few counts of this clonotype. The genes are TRBV7-2 and TRBJ2-2; no reliable D call. Deletions cut 1 base from V and 1 base from J, with 10 bases between. Germline V gene lookup returns CDR1 SGHTA and CDR2 FQGNSA. CDR3 length equals 16 residues. The CDR3 sequence: CASSLVLRKNTGELFF. The CDR3 nucleotides are TGTGCCAGCAGCTTAGTTCTTAGAAAGAACACCGGGGAGCTGTTTTTT.

The chain combines TRBV4-3 with TRBJ1-6; D unresolved. Germline V gene lookup returns CDR1 LGHNA and CDR2 YSLEER. The V gene lost 0 bases and the J gene lost 0 bases, with 6 bases spanning the gap. CDR3 length equals 16 residues. DNA of the CDR3: TGCGCCAGCAGCCAAGAAGGAGACTCCTATAATTCACCCCTCCACTTT. Its protein is CASSQEGDSYNSPLHF.

This clonotype was picked up a small number of times. The chain employs TRBV2 and TRBJ1-4; D is uncertain. The germline CDR1 and CDR2 sequences are SNHLY and FYNNEI. This CDR3 contains 16 residues. V lost 2 bases and J 8 bases, leaving 18 bases between the germline ends. The CDR3 protein is CASSETSSRLEEKLFF. The CDR3 DNA is TGTGCCAGCAGTGAAACTAGTTCCCGGTTGGAAGAAAAACTGTTTTTT.

This clonotype was detected a few times. V and J are TRBV11-2 and TRBJ2-3; 7 positions match TRBD2. This CDR3 is built from 16 residues. Per germline, CDR1 SGHAT and CDR2 FQNNGV. With 1 base clipped from V and 7 bases from J, the junction kept 11 bases outside the gene matches. For the CDR3, the DNA is TGTGCCAGCAGCTTAGGCTTACTAGCGCACTACAATACGCAGTATTTT. This encodes CASSLGLLAHYNTQYF.

Ten or more counts support this clonotype. The chain uses TRBV7-2 and TRBJ2-5, with a weak D call TRBD1 (6 bases). The germline V and J ends were trimmed by 2 bases and 5 bases, with 15 bases remaining between them. This CDR3 is built from 15 residues. CDR1 is SGHTA, CDR2 FQGNSA, per germline. The CDR3 protein is CASSLTGLKGETQYF. Written as DNA, the CDR3 is TGTGCCAGCAGCTTAACAGGGCTGAAGGGGGAGACCCAGTACTTC.

J is TRBJ1-6 and V is TRBV5-4, with a tentative D call TRBD1 (5 bases). Trimming removed 4 bases from V and 17 bases from J, with 13 bases in between. Germline assignment: CDR1 SGHNT and CDR2 YYREEE (reference sequence). CDR3 size: 11 residues. The CDR3 nucleotides are TGTGCCAGCAGCATAGGGGAAGTCGTCCACTTT. Amino acids: CASSIGEVVHF. Variable domain in full (rest from reference TRBV5-4 and TRBJ1-6): ETGVTQSPTHLIKTRGQQVTLRCSSQSGHNTVSWYQQALGQGPQFIFQYYREEENGRGNFPPRFSGLQFPNYSSELNVNALELDDSALYLCASSIGEVVHFGNGTRLTVT.

In this sample, this clonotype turned up many times. This chain connects TRBV7-6 to TRBJ2-6; 7 bases fit TRBD1. The CDR3 runs 18 residues. Germline V gene lookup returns CDR1 SGHVS and CDR2 FNYEAQ. V gave up 4 bases and J gave up 0 bases; unmatched junction bases: 9. The CDR3 region is CASSSYRGDYSGANVLTF. The CDR3 region has the DNA TGTGCCAGCAGCTCGTACAGGGGCGACTACTCTGGGGCCAACGTCCTGACTTTC.

About this clonotype: A read error may explain this, as a much larger clone is one base away. The genes are TRBV6-2 or TRBV6-3 and TRBJ1-1; D is undetermined. Germline V gene sequence: CDR1 MNHEY, CDR2 SVGEGT. The CDR3 runs 12 residues. Trimming cost V 2 bases and J 4 bases, with 5 bases left between them. The CDR3 loop reads CASSYRITEAFF. CDR3 nucleotide sequence: TGTGCCAGCAGTTACAGAATCACTGAAGCTTTCTTT.